This T cell receptor (beta chain) was found in a study of blood T cell repertoires in COVID-19. Study overall: The United States, Italy and Spain provided the acute and convalescent COVID-19 samples.

This CDR3 is built from 14 residues. Here immunoSEQ multiplex PCR was the method, and the copy in TCRdb shows in-frame clones only, minus some. The sample consists of over 250,000 clones, around 82% of them appearing once. This TCR derives from a woman aged 50 to 65 who had recovered from COVID-19. The chain couples TRBV21-1 to TRBJ1-3; no DNA check was done on the table's D call, TRBD1. TRBV21-1 is an annotated pseudogene. What was sequenced was peripheral blood. The CDR3 sequence is CASSKGAGGNTIYF. Written as DNA, the CDR3 is TGTGCCAGCAGCAAAGGGGCCGGTGGAAACACCATATATTTT.